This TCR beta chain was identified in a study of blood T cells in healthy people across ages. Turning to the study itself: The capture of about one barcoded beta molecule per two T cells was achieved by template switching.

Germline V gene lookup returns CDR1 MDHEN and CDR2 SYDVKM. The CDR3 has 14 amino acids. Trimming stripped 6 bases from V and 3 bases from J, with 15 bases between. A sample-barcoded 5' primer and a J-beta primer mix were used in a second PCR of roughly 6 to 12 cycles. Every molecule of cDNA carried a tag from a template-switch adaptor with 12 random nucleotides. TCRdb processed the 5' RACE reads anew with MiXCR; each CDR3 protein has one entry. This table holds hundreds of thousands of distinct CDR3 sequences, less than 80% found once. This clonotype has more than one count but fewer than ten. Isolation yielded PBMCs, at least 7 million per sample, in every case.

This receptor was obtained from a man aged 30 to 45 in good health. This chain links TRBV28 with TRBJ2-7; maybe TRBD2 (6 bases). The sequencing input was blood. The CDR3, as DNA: TGTGCCAGCAGCTTAGGGTTAGCGGACTACGAGCAGTACTTC. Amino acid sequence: CASSLGLADYEQYF. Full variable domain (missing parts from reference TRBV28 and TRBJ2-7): DVKVTQSSRYLVKRTGEKVFLECVQDMDHENMFWYRQDPGLGLRLIYFSYDVKMKEKGDIPEGYSVSREKKERFSLILESASTNQTSMYLCASSLGLADYEQYFGPGTRLTVT.